This T cell receptor (beta chain) was identified during a study of T-cell reconstitution after alpha-beta-depleted transplantation in children. This clonotype was detected many times. What it recognizes is unknown. Unique molecular identifiers featured in how the TCRbeta library was prepared. One entry per CDR3 protein results from TCRdb running MiXCR on the PCR reads. The sample contains approximately 150,000 distinct CDR3 sequences, 8.5% to 10% of which appear only once. Germline V gives CDR1 LGHDT, CDR2 YNNKEL (reference sequence). The CDR3 is 15 amino acids. Deletions cut 1 base from V and 6 bases from J, with 15 bases between. Study-wide results and caveats: When one year had passed after transplant, most T-cell counts and diversity came from newly produced T cells. Recipient T cells and thymic progenitors that survived were the source of the high TCRbeta diversity seen at day 60 in some patients. Alpha-beta T cells present about two months after transplant were reported to originate from several hundred expanded graft clones.

This clonotype was obtained from a female patient between 2 and 10 years old who had a stem cell transplant for congenital amegakaryocytic thrombocytopenia, so the T cells may come from the graft donor. Sequences were derived from PBMCs, mostly from graft donor cells, sampled 180 days after TCRalphabeta/CD19-depleted stem cell transplant. This rearrangement joins TRBV3-1 to TRBJ1-2; no reliable D call. The CDR3 coding sequence is TGTGCCAGCAGCCAAGGTCAAGGAACAGCCCATGGCTACACCTTC. Residues: CASSQGQGTAHGYTF. Complete variable domain (other parts from reference TRBV3-1 and TRBJ1-2): DTAVSQTPKYLVTQMGNDKSIKCEQNLGHDTMYWYKQDSKKFLKIMFSYNNKELIINETVPNRFSPKSPDKAHLNLHINSLELGDSAVYFCASSQGQGTAHGYTFGSGTRLTVV.